This entry lists 14 T cell receptor beta chains sequenced from one sample in a study of T-cell memory formation after mild COVID-19. TCRdb re-derived calls from the 5' RACE reads in MiXCR, one entry per CDR3 protein. The sample lists 380,000 or so distinct CDR3 sequences; 13% to 15% were seen once. The material sequenced was PBMCs or a T cell subset sorted from them (not recorded which). Source of these receptors: a man aged 18 to 35 who had mild COVID-19 (a few samples of this study predate the infection). Cell type and time point are not known.

The chain links TRBV19 to TRBJ2-7, with D possibly TRBD2 on 6 matching bases. Trimming left V 3 bases short and J 12 bases short, with 18 bases between. CDR1 is LNHDA and CDR2 is SQIVND in the germline V gene (reference sequence). CDR3 length: 13 amino acids. CDR3 DNA: TGTGCCAGTAGTATTGCAGCGGGCTACGACCGGTACTTC. The encoded protein is CASSIAAGYDRYF.

The J gene is TRBJ2-6, the V gene TRBV29-1, with D tentatively TRBD1 (6 bases). Germline assignment: CDR1 SQVTM and CDR2 ANQGSEA. This CDR3 is 13 amino acids long. V lost 6 bases and J 3 bases, leaving 9 bases between the germline ends. The CDR3 bases are TGCAGCGTACAGGGCAATGGGGCCAACGTCCTGACTTTC. Its translation: CSVQGNGANVLTF.

This chain connects TRBV2 to TRBJ1-2, with no clear D. This CDR3 comprises 12 residues. Germline CDR1 and CDR2: SNHLY and FYNNEI. V gave up 6 bases and J gave up 2 bases, with 7 bases separating them. The CDR3 spells CASRVTNYGYTF. For the CDR3, the DNA is TGTGCCAGCAGGGTCACCAACTATGGCTACACCTTC.

At least ten counts were recorded for this clonotype. This chain joins TRBV5-1 and TRBJ2-7; 7 nucleotides agree with TRBD2. CDR3 length equals 16 residues. Germline loops: CDR1 SGHRS, CDR2 YFSETQ. Unmatched junction bases numbered 11, after V lost 4 bases and J lost 1 base. CDR3 sequence reads: CASSTPGGSKSYEQYV. CDR3 nucleotide sequence: TGCGCCAGCAGCACCCCCGGGGGGAGTAAATCCTACGAGCAGTACGTC.

This clonotype has a handful of counts. This chain links TRBV5-6 with TRBJ1-3; perhaps TRBD1 as D (5 bases). The V end was cut by 4 bases, the J end by 3 bases, with 14 bases between. This CDR3 has 15 amino acids. Germline CDR1 SGHDT, CDR2 YYEEEE. This CDR3 is CASSGREGNGNTIYF. Here the CDR3 DNA reads TGTGCCAGCAGCGGGAGAGAGGGGAATGGAAACACCATATATTTT.

CDR3 DNA sequence: TGTGCCAGCAGTTACGGGACAGGGATGAACACTGAAGCTTTCTTT. Protein: CASSYGTGMNTEAFF. This sequence joins TRBV7-9 and TRBJ1-1; 9 bases line up with TRBD1. CDR3 length equals 15 residues. V lost 6 bases and J lost 0; bases outside the gene matches: 5. Germline assignment: CDR1 SEHNR and CDR2 FQNEAQ (reference sequence). The whole variable domain, filled in from reference TRBV7-9 and TRBJ1-1, reads DTGVSQNPRHKITKRGQNVTFRCDPISEHNRLYWYRQTLGQGPEFLTYFQNEAQLEKSRLLSDRFSAERPKGSFSTLEIQRTEQGDSAMYLCASSYGTGMNTEAFFGQGTRLTVV.

This clonotype was seen ten or more times. The V gene is TRBV12-3 or TRBV12-4, the J gene TRBJ2-2, with 7 bases matching TRBD2. The V and J ends lost 3 bases and 3 bases, in that order; junction bases with no gene match: 7. The CDR3 spans 16 residues. The CDR3 spells CASSFFAGVHTGELFF. CDR3 coding DNA: TGTGCCAGCAGTTTCTTTGCGGGGGTACACACCGGGGAGCTGTTTTTT.

The V and J genes are TRBV6-2 or TRBV6-3 and TRBJ1-5, with D perhaps matching TRBD1 (5 bases). The CDR3 runs to 17 residues. V was pared by 5 bases and J by 8 bases, with 25 bases between. CDR1 and CDR2 from the germline V gene are MNHEY and SVGEGT. CDR3 region: CASSPDVGGYDSEPQHF. In DNA, the CDR3 is TGTGCCAGCAGTCCTGACGTGGGGGGGTATGATTCGGAGCCCCAGCATTTT.

Only a few counts were recorded for this clonotype. V gene TRBV28 combines with J gene TRBJ1-3; D is unresolved. Looked up from germline, CDR1 is MDHEN and CDR2 is SYDVKM. The germline V and J ends were trimmed by 8 bases and 0 bases, with 14 bases remaining between them. The CDR3 runs to 15 residues. CDR3 in amino acids: CASSIPGISGNTIYF. The CDR3 DNA sequence: TGTGCCAGCTCCATCCCGGGGATCTCTGGAAACACCATATATTTT. The full variable domain, in which reference TRBV28 and TRBJ1-3 provide the parts outside the CDR3, is DVKVTQSSRYLVKRTGEKVFLECVQDMDHENMFWYRQDPGLGLRLIYFSYDVKMKEKGDIPEGYSVSREKKERFSLILESASTNQTSMYLCASSIPGISGNTIYFGEGSWLTVV.

This clonotype is a singleton in its sample. The chain combines TRBV3-1 with TRBJ2-1; 7 nucleotides align to TRBD2. The CDR3 is made up of 17 amino acids. V dropped 3 bases and J dropped 0; count of bases not matched to a gene: 8. Germline CDR1 and CDR2: LGHDT and YNNKEL (reference sequence). CDR3 nucleotide sequence: TGTGCCAGCAGCCAGATGTCCGGGGGGAGCTCCTACAATGAGCAGTTCTTC. Protein sequence: CASSQMSGGSSYNEQFF.

This clonotype was counted between two and nine times. This chain uses TRBV7-9 with TRBJ2-4; the D is unclear. This CDR3 contains 11 residues. CDR1 SEHNR and CDR2 FQNEAQ come from the germline V gene (reference sequence). V shed 5 bases and J shed 9 bases, with 8 bases lying between them. The CDR3 DNA follows: TGTGCCAGCAGCCTAAATTCCATTCAGTACTTC. It translates to CASSLNSIQYF.

The V and J genes are TRBV14 and TRBJ1-1; D call uncertain. CDR3 size: 14 residues. Germline V gives CDR1 SGHDN, CDR2 FVKESK. V was clipped by 1 base and J by 5 bases, with 11 bases between them. As DNA, the CDR3 is TGTGCCAGCAGCCAAGGAGTAGCGCATACTGAAGCTTTCTTT. Protein: CASSQGVAHTEAFF. Together with reference TRBV14 and TRBJ1-1, the CDR3 gives the full variable domain: EAGVTQFPSHSVIEKGQTVTLRCDPISGHDNLYWYRRVMGKEIKFLLHFVKESKQDESGMPNNRFLAERTGGTYSTLKVQPAELEDSGVYFCASSQGVAHTEAFFGQGTRLTVV.

The V and J genes are TRBV2 and TRBJ2-7; 7 nucleotides match TRBD1. The trim removed 6 bases at V and 3 bases at J, leaving 5 bases unmatched. Per the germline V gene, CDR1 is SNHLY and CDR2 is FYNNEI. CDR3 length: 13 residues. Here the CDR3 DNA reads TGTGCCAGCAGGGGGGACAGAAACTACGAGCAGTACTTC. It is translated as CASRGDRNYEQYF.

This clonotype was seen more than once but under ten times. V gene TRBV9 combines with J gene TRBJ2-3; D is perhaps TRBD2 (7 bases). The CDR3 totals 15 residues. From germline, CDR1 is SGDLS and CDR2 YYNGEE. V was pared by 0 bases and J by 1 base, with 9 bases between. CDR3 protein: CASSVVGGRTDTQYF. In nucleotides, the CDR3 is TGTGCCAGCAGCGTAGTCGGGGGGCGCACAGATACGCAGTATTTT. Full variable domain (remainder filled in from reference TRBV9 and TRBJ2-3): DSGVTQTPKHLITATGQRVTLRCSPRSGDLSVYWYQQSLDQGLQFLIQYYNGEERAKGNILERFSAQQFPDLHSELNLSSLELGDSALYFCASSVVGGRTDTQYFGPGTRLTVL.